One and the same sample provided the 27 T cell receptor beta chains below, sequenced in a study of cytomegalovirus exposure and HLA in healthy donors. Only in-frame clones appear in the TCRdb table, and some are missing; sequencing was by immunoSEQ multiplex PCR. The table records 150,000 to 200,000 clones, roughly 81% of them present only once. The material sequenced was PBMCs. Receptors were obtained from a woman under 40 in good health and CMV-seronegative.

The chain uses TRBV27 and TRBJ1-2, with a tentative D call TRBD1 (6 bases). V was clipped by 2 bases and J by 4 bases, with 17 bases between them. The CDR3 is 16 residues long. The germline CDR1 and CDR2 sequences are MNHEY and SMNVEV (reference sequence). Here the CDR3 DNA reads TGTGCCAGCAGTTTACTCTCGGAGACAGGCATCTATGGCTACACCTTC. As protein: CASSLLSETGIYGYTF.

The chain couples TRBV2 to TRBJ2-3, with 11 nucleotides matching TRBD1. V lost 5 bases and J lost 5; bases outside the gene matches: 6. The germline V gene has CDR1 SNHLY and CDR2 FYNNEI. The length of the CDR3 is 15 residues. The CDR3 DNA sequence: TGTGCCAGCAGTACCGGGACAGGGGGGAAAGATACGCAGTATTTT. Amino acids: CASSTGTGGKDTQYF.

For the CDR3, the DNA is TGCGCCAGCAGCTTGGGGGCCCCAGGGGGCCGGGAGACCCAGTACTTC. Its translation: CASSLGAPGGRETQYF. V is TRBV5-1 and J is TRBJ2-5; TRBD1 matches 8 bases. This CDR3 is built from 16 residues. Germline trimming cut 0 bases from V and 5 bases from J; bases unmatched to any gene: 9. The germline gives CDR1 SGHRS, CDR2 YFSETQ.

This sequence joins TRBV7-2 and TRBJ2-1; 10 nucleotides align to TRBD2. This CDR3 is built from 18 residues. Trimming took 0 bases from V and 0 from J; bases not matched to a gene: 5. Germline V gene lookup returns CDR1 SGHTA and CDR2 FQGNSA. The CDR3 coding sequence is TGTGCCAGCAGCTTAGCGCTAGCGGGGGAGAGCTCCTACAATGAGCAGTTCTTC. It is translated as CASSLALAGESSYNEQFF.

The rearrangement links TRBV30 to TRBJ1-5, with TRBD1 matching 7 bases. The V gene's germline CDR1 is GTSNPN and CDR2 SVGIG (reference sequence). This CDR3 has 16 residues. Trimming at V came to 0 bases and at J to 2 bases, leaving 7 bases not matched to a gene. This chain's CDR3 is CAWSVRGQGGNQPQHF. CDR3 sequence (DNA): TGTGCCTGGAGTGTACGGGGGCAGGGGGGCAATCAGCCCCAGCATTTT.

The rearrangement links TRBV19 to TRBJ2-7; 12 bases match TRBD2. The CDR3 runs to 17 residues. Germline CDR1 is LNHDA and CDR2 is SQIVND (reference sequence). The J segment lost 2 bases and the V segment lost 5 bases, leaving 10 bases of the junction unmatched. The CDR3 is CASSATSGGFRAYEQYF. CDR3 sequence (DNA): TGTGCCAGTAGTGCGACTAGCGGGGGCTTCAGGGCCTACGAGCAGTACTTC.

V usage is TRBV2 and J usage is TRBJ2-5, with 8 bases lining up with TRBD2. Germline V gene data show CDR1 as SNHLY and CDR2 as FYNNEI. V was pared by 8 bases and J by 2 bases, with 7 bases of the junction left unmatched. The length of the CDR3 is 14 residues. The CDR3 is CASWGRLAQETQYF. The CDR3 DNA reads as TGTGCCAGCTGGGGAAGACTAGCGCAAGAGACCCAGTACTTC.

The CDR3 nucleotides read TGTGCCTGGAAGAGGGGGAATTCACCCCTCCACTTT. Translation: CAWKRGNSPLHF. This sequence joins TRBV30 and TRBJ1-6, with D possibly matching TRBD1 (6 bases). V lost 4 bases and J 7 bases, leaving 8 bases between the germline ends. Germline assignment: CDR1 GTSNPN and CDR2 SVGIG (reference sequence). The CDR3 has 12 residues.

V usage is TRBV2 and J usage is TRBJ2-7; D gene ambiguous. The CDR3 has 13 residues. Germline V gene sequence: CDR1 SNHLY, CDR2 FYNNEI. The V end was cut by 6 bases, the J end by 3 bases, with 12 bases between. The CDR3 is CASRESDGYEQYF. CDR3 DNA sequence: TGTGCCAGCAGGGAGTCGGATGGCTACGAGCAGTACTTC.

This clone was seen a single time. For the CDR3, the DNA is TGTGCCAGCAGTCAACAGGGGCTCCCCTTCGGTGGCTACACCTTC. Its protein is CASSQQGLPFGGYTF. The rearrangement links TRBV9 to TRBJ1-2; 7 bases are a match to TRBD1. This CDR3 contains 15 residues. V lost 5 bases to trimming and J lost 7 bases; unmatched junction nucleotides: 14. The germline V gene has CDR1 SGDLS and CDR2 YYNGEE.

The chain is built from TRBV7-8 and TRBJ1-4, with D tentatively TRBD1 (5 bases). The length of the CDR3 is 16 residues. Germline CDR1 and CDR2: SGHVS and FQNEAQ. The V end was cut by 3 bases, the J end by 4 bases, with 15 bases between. CDR3 coding DNA: TGTGCCAGCAGCTTTAAGTCAGACAGACTTAATGAAAAACTGTTTTTT. Amino acid sequence: CASSFKSDRLNEKLFF.

This clone has just a few counts. The V gene is TRBV6-5, the J gene TRBJ1-5; D gene unclear. Germline CDR1 reads MNHEY; CDR2 reads SVGAGI. The CDR3 length is 14 residues. Trimming removed 5 bases from V and 4 bases from J, with 12 bases in between. Here the CDR3 DNA reads TGTGCCAGCAGTCCCGGAGTGGGTAATCAGCCCCAGCATTTT. It specifies CASSPGVGNQPQHF.

The chain carries TRBV6-1 and TRBJ1-5; D unresolved. The V end was cut by 3 bases, the J end by 0 bases, with 9 bases between. This CDR3 has 15 residues. CDR1 and CDR2 (germline): MNHNS, SASEGT. CDR3 nucleotides: TGTGCCAGCAGTGATGGCAATATTAGCAATCAGCCCCAGCATTTT. This encodes CASSDGNISNQPQHF.

The V and J genes are TRBV2 and TRBJ1-1; unclear D gene. Trimming left V 7 bases short and J 1 base short, with 16 bases between. Germline assignment: CDR1 SNHLY and CDR2 FYNNEI. The CDR3 runs to 15 residues. DNA of the CDR3: TGTGCCAGCACCGAGGGAGGGATAGGGAACACTGAAGCTTTCTTT. Its translation is CASTEGGIGNTEAFF.

The gene calls are TRBV4-2 and TRBJ1-2; 8 bases map to TRBD1. The CDR3 is made up of 14 amino acids. Germline-derived CDR1 and CDR2 are LGHNA and YNFKEQ. Trimming removed 3 bases from V and 4 bases from J; junction bases left unmatched: 4. CDR3 in DNA: TGTGCCAGCAGCCAGGGACAGGAGTTCTATGGCTACACCTTC. It encodes CASSQGQEFYGYTF.

V and J are TRBV6-5 and TRBJ1-2, with a possible D match to TRBD1 (6 bases). V was pared by 2 bases and J by 4 bases, with 11 bases between. The germline gives CDR1 MNHEY, CDR2 SVGAGI. The CDR3 extends over 14 amino acids. The CDR3 loop is CASSYRDTAYGYTF. The DNA of the CDR3 is TGTGCCAGCAGTTACCGGGACACCGCCTATGGCTACACCTTC.

The rearrangement links TRBV7-3 to TRBJ2-5, with TRBD2 as a possible D gene (6 bases). Germline CDR1 SGHTA, CDR2 FQGTGA. The CDR3 extends over 17 amino acids. V lost 5 bases to trimming and J lost 3 bases, with 22 bases between them. The DNA for the CDR3 is TGTGCCAGCAGCCCTGGGCCACGGACTACCCGCGAAGAGACCCAGTACTTC. Its protein product is CASSPGPRTTREETQYF.

This clone was seen a single time. The rearrangement uses TRBV9 and TRBJ2-3; D is uncertain. The CDR3 spans 14 residues. Per germline, CDR1 SGDLS and CDR2 YYNGEE. The ends were cut back, 0 bases at V and 5 bases at J, with 10 bases in the middle. The CDR3 here is CASSVDARLDTQYF. The DNA of the CDR3 is TGTGCCAGCAGCGTAGACGCCAGATTAGATACGCAGTATTTT.

The chain has TRBV5-4 and TRBJ2-7; 7 bases are shared with TRBD1. The CDR3 is made up of 13 amino acids. From germline, CDR1 is SGHNT and CDR2 YYREEE (reference sequence). Losses at the gene ends were 1 base for V and 3 bases for J; bases not matched to a gene: 1. The CDR3 loop is CASSLSGGYEQYF. The DNA for the CDR3 is TGTGCCAGCAGCTTGTCAGGGGGCTACGAGCAGTACTTC.

V gene TRBV10-1 combines with J gene TRBJ2-2; the match to TRBD1 covers 7 bases. The germline gives CDR1 WNHNN, CDR2 SYGVQD (reference sequence). Trimming took 8 bases from V and 5 from J; bases not matched to a gene: 5. This CDR3 contains 13 residues. As DNA, the CDR3 is TGCGCCAGCCGAAAGACAGGGACCGGGGAGCTGTTTTTT. Translating it yields CASRKTGTGELFF.

The chain has TRBV28 and TRBJ2-7, with D maybe TRBD1 (5 bases). Trimming removed 2 bases at V and 12 bases at J, with 14 bases between. This CDR3 is 12 amino acids long. Germline lookup yields CDR1 MDHEN and CDR2 SYDVKM. The CDR3 coding sequence is TGTGCCAGCAGTTTACTAAGGGGCCCTTGGTACTTC. Amino acid sequence: CASSLLRGPWYF.

This chain joins TRBV2 and TRBJ1-1; 8 bases agree with TRBD1. J gave up 1 base and V 10 bases, and 5 bases lay outside the gene matches. The CDR3 is 13 amino acids. CDR1 is SNHLY and CDR2 is FYNNEI in the germline V gene. CDR3: CATKDRENTEAFF. CDR3 DNA: TGTGCCACCAAGGACAGGGAGAACACTGAAGCTTTCTTT.

This CDR3 reads CASSVATQGAPGNTIYF. CDR3 DNA: TGTGCCAGCAGCGTAGCTACACAGGGAGCTCCTGGAAACACCATATATTTT. This chain uses TRBV9 with TRBJ1-3; TRBD1 might be the D (6 bases). The V gene lost 0 bases and the J gene lost 2 bases, with 15 bases spanning the gap. Germline V CDR1 and CDR2: SGDLS, YYNGEE. This CDR3 contains 17 residues.

This clone was counted a single time. The V call is TRBV25-1, the J call TRBJ2-7; D gene unclear. Trimming removed 7 bases at V and 0 bases at J, with 19 bases between. The CDR3 totals 16 residues. CDR1 is MGHDK and CDR2 is SYGVNS in the germline V gene. The CDR3 nucleotides read TGTGCCAGCAAGGCGTCGCTAGGTTATACCTCCTACGAGCAGTACTTC. Translated, it gives CASKASLGYTSYEQYF.

In this sample, this clone turned up once. The CDR3 sequence is CASRQPGTYEQYF. The CDR3 DNA is TGTGCCAGCAGACAACCCGGGACATACGAGCAGTACTTC. The chain employs TRBV6-6 and TRBJ2-7, with a tentative D call TRBD1 (6 bases). V lost 6 bases, J lost 4 bases, and 13 bases lay in between. In germline, CDR1 is MNHNY, CDR2 SVGAGI (reference sequence). The length of the CDR3 is 13 residues.

The chain's CDR3 is CASSTDSLFSYEQYF. CDR3 bases: TGTGCCAGCAGCACGGACAGCCTATTCTCCTACGAGCAGTACTTC. The rearrangement joins TRBV5-8 to TRBJ2-7; D is possibly TRBD1 (6 bases). Germline CDR1 and CDR2: SGHTS and YDEGEE. The CDR3 spans 15 residues. V was cut by 4 bases and J by 0 bases, with 14 bases left in between.

This clone came up a few times. The chain has TRBV5-4 and TRBJ1-3; 8 nucleotides align to TRBD1. Germline values: CDR1 SGHNT, CDR2 YYREEE (reference sequence). The CDR3 has 17 amino acids. Germline trimming cut 4 bases from V and 0 bases from J; bases unmatched to any gene: 9. CDR3 in amino acids: CASSGSGQGFSGNTIYF. In DNA, the CDR3 is TGTGCCAGCAGCGGGAGCGGACAGGGATTCTCTGGAAACACCATATATTTT.